This TCR beta chain was captured by sequencing in a study of blood T cell repertoires in COVID-19. Overall study context: COVID-19 samples from acute and convalescent phases originated in the United States, Italy and Spain.

Assay used: immunoSEQ multiplex PCR; TCRdb lists only in-frame clones, some missing. The repertoire holds about 300,000 clones, with approximately 82% as singletons. The CDR3 covers 13 residues. V was cut by 8 bases and J by 6 bases, with 11 bases left in between. CDR1 LNHNV and CDR2 YYDKDF come from the germline V gene (reference sequence). The sequenced sample was peripheral blood. The chain uses TRBV15 and TRBJ1-6; D may be TRBD1 (6 bases). This sequence was found in a woman between 50 and 59 years old with acute or convalescent COVID-19. CDR3 nucleotide sequence: TGTGCCACCCGGACAGACAGTAATTCACCCCTCCACTTT. It is translated as CATRTDSNSPLHF.